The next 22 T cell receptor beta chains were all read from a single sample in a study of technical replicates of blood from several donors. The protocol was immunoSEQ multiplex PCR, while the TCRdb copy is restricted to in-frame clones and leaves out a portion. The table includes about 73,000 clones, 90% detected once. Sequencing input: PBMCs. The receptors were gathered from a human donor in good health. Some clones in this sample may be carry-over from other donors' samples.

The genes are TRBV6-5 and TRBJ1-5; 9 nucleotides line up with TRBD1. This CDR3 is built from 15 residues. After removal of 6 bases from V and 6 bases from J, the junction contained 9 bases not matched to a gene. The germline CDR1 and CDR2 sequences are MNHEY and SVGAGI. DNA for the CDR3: TGTGCCAGCAGACAACAGGGGGCCGGGGGTCAGCCCCAGCATTTT. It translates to CASRQQGAGGQPQHF.

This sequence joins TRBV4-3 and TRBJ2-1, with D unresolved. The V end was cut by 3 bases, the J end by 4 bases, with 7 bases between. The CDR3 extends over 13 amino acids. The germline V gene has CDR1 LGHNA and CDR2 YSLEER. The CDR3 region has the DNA TGCGCCAGCAGCCAGAGAAATTACAATGAGCAGTTCTTC. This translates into CASSQRNYNEQFF.

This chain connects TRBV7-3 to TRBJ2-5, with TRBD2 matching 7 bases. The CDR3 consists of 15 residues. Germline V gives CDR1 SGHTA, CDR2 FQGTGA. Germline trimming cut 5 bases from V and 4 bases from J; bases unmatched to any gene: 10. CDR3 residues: CASSRGLGRGETQYF. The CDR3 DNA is TGTGCCAGCAGCAGAGGACTAGGGAGAGGAGAGACCCAGTACTTC.

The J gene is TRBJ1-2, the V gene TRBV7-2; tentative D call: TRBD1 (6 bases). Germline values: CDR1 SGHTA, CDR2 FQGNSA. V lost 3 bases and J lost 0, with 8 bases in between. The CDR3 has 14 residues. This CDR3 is CASSLDSANYGYTF. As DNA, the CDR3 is TGTGCCAGCAGCTTGGACAGTGCTAACTATGGCTACACCTTC.

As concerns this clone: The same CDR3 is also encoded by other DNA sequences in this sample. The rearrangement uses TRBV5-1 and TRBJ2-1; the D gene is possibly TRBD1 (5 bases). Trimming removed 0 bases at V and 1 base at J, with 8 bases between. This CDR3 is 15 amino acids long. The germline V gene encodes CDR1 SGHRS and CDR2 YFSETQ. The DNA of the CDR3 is TGCGCCAGCAGCTTGGTAACAGGTTCCTACAATGAGCAGTTCTTC. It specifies CASSLVTGSYNEQFF.

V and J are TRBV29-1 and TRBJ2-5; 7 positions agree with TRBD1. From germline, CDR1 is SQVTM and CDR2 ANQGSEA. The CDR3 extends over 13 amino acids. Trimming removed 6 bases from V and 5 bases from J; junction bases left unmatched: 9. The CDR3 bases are TGCAGCGTGGCTGACAGGGTGTGGGAGACCCAGTACTTC. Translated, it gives CSVADRVWETQYF.

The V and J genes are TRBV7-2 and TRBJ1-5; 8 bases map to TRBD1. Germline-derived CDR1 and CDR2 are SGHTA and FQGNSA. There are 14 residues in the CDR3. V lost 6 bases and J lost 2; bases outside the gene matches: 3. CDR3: CASSQDRGNQPQHF. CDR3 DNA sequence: TGTGCCAGCAGTCAGGACAGGGGCAATCAGCCCCAGCATTTT.

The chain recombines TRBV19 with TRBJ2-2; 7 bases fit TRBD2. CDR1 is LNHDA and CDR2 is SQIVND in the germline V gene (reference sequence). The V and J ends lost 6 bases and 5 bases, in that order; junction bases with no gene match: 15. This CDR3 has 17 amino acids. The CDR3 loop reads CASRELPIAGQTGELFF. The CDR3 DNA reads TGTGCCAGTAGGGAACTCCCGATAGCGGGCCAAACCGGGGAGCTGTTTTTT.

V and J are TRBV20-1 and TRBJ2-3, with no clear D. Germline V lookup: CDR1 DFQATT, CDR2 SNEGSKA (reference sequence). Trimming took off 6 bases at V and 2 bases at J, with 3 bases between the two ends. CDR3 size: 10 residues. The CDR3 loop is CSANTDTQYF. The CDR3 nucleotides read TGCAGTGCCAACACAGATACGCAGTATTTT.

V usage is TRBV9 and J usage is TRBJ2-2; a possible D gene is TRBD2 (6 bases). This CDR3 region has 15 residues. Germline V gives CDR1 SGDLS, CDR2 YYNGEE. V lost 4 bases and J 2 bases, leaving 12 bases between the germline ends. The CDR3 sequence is CASSLRESNTGELFF. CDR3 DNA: TGTGCCAGCAGCCTCCGGGAGTCTAACACCGGGGAGCTGTTTTTT.

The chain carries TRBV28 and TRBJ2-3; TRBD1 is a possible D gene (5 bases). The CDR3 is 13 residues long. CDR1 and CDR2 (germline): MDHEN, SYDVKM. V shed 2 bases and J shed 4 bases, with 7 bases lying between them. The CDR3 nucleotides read TGTGCCAGCAGTTTACAGGGATCAGATACGCAGTATTTT. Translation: CASSLQGSDTQYF.

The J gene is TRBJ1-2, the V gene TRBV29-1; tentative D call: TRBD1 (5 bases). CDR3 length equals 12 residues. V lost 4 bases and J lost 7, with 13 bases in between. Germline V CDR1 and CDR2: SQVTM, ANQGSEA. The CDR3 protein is CSVAIQGFGYTF. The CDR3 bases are TGCAGCGTTGCGATCCAGGGATTTGGCTACACCTTC.

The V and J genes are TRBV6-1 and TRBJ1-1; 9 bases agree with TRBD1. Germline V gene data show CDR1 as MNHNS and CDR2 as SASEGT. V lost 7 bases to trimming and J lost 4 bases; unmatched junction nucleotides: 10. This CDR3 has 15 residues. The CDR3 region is CASTPIQGAGTEAFF. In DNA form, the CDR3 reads TGTGCCAGCACACCGATACAGGGGGCGGGCACTGAAGCTTTCTTT.

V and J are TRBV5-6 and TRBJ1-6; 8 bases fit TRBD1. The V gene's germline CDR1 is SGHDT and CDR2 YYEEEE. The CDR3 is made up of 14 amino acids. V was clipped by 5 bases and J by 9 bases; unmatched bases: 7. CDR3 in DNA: TGTGCCAGCAGTCATCCAGGGGGCGGTTCACCCCTCCACTTT. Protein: CASSHPGGGSPLHF.

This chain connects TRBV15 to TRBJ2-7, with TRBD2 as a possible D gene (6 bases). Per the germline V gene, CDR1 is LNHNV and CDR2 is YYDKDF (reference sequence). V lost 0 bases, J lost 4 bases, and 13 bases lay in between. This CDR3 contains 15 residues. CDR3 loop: CATSRDPRGSYEQYF. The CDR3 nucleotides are TGTGCCACCAGCAGAGATCCACGGGGGTCGTACGAGCAGTACTTC.

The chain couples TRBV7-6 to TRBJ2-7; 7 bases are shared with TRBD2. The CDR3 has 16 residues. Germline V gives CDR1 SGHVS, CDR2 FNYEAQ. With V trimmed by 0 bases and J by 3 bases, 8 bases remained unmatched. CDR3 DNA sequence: TGTGCCAGCAGCTTAGCGAGCGGGGAGGGAAACTACGAGCAGTACTTC. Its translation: CASSLASGEGNYEQYF.

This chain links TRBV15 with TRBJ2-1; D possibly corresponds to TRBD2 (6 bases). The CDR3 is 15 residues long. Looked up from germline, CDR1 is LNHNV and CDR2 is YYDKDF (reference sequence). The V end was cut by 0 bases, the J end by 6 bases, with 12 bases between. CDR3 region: CATSRDPAGFNEQFF. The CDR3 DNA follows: TGTGCCACCAGCAGAGATCCCGCGGGATTCAATGAGCAGTTCTTC. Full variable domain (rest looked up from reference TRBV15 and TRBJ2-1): DAMVIQNPRYQVTQFGKPVTLSCSQTLNHNVMYWYQQKSSQAPKLLFHYYDKDFNNEADTPDNFQSRRPNTSFCFLDIRSPGLGDTAMYLCATSRDPAGFNEQFFGPGTRLTVL.

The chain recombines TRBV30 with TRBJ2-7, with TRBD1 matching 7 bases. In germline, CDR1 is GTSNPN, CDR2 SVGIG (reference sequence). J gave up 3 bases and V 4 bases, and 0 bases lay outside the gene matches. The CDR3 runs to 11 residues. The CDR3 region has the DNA TGTGCCTGGACAGGGGGCTACGAGCAGTACTTC. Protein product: CAWTGGYEQYF. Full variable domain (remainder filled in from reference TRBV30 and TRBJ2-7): SQTIHQWPATLVQPVGSPLSLECTVEGTSNPNLYWYRQAAGRGLQLLFYSVGIGQISSEVPQNLSASRPQDRQFILSSKKLLLSDSGFYLCAWTGGYEQYFGPGTRLTVT.

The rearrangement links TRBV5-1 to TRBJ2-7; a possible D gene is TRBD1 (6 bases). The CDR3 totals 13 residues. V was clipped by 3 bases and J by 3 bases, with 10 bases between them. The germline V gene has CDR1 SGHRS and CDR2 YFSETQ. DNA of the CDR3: TGCGCCAGCAGCTGGGGGCAGGGCTACGAGCAGTACTTC. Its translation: CASSWGQGYEQYF.

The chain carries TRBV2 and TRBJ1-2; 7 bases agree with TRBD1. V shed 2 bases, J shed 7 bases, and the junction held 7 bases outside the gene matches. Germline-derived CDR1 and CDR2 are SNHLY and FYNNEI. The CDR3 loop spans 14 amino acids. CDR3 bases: TGTGCCAGCAGTGAATCTTCAGGGGGTGGTGGCTACACCTTC. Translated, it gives CASSESSGGGGYTF.

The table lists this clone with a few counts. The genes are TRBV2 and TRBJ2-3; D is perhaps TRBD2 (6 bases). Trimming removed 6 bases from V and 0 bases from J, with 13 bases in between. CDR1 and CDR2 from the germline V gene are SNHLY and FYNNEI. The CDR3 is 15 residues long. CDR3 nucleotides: TGTGCCAGCAGGAGGGGCGGGGTTAGCACAGATACGCAGTATTTT. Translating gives CASRRGGVSTDTQYF.

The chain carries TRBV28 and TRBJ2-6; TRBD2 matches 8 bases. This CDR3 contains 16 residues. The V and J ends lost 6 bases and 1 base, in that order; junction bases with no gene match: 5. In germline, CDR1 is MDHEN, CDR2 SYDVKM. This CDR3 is CASRESGGSGANVLTF. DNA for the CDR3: TGTGCCAGCAGGGAATCGGGGGGGTCTGGGGCCAACGTCCTGACTTTC.